This is a list of T cell receptor beta chains from one sample in a study of cytomegalovirus exposure and HLA in healthy donors. Profiling relied on immunoSEQ multiplex PCR, and the TCRdb table lists in-frame clones only, not all of them. The sample gives tens of thousands of clones, about 93% of which show up once; about 0.6% is in the top ten. Sequencing input: PBMCs. The receptors were sampled from a woman aged 18-35 years in good health and CMV-seronegative. CDR3s include the opening cysteine and the closing phenylalanine or tryptophan. The D gene is left open where the match is weak. A row's size may be missing; if present it is once, few, many or a size class.

.	TRBJ2-7	.	TRBV28	CASSSRTALAEQYF	TGTGCCAGCAGTTCCCGGACAGCCCTTGCCGAGCAGTACTTC
TRBD2	TRBJ2-1	.	TRBV6-1	CASSESTSGGNEQFF	TGTGCCAGCAGTGAAAGCACTAGCGGGGGTAATGAGCAGTTCTTC
.	TRBJ1-2	.	TRBV5-1	CASSLDRQAPRSYGYTF	TGCGCCAGCAGCTTGGACCGACAGGCCCCCCGGTCCTATGGCTACACCTTC
TRBD2	TRBJ2-4	.	TRBV7-3	CASSLVAGVAKNIQYF	TGTGCCAGCAGCCTAGTAGCGGGGGTAGCCAAAAACATTCAGTACTTC
.	TRBJ2-2	.	TRBV6-1	CASREFRGGTGELFF	TGTGCCAGCAGAGAATTCAGGGGTGGTACCGGGGAGCTGTTTTTT
.	TRBJ1-1	.	TRBV2	CASSDTGRYGEAFF	TGTGCCAGCAGTGACACAGGGCGTTATGGAGAAGCTTTCTTT
.	TRBJ1-5	.	TRBV27	CASSFQFGLNQPQHF	TGTGCCAGCAGTTTCCAATTCGGTTTGAATCAGCCCCAGCATTTT
TRBD2	TRBJ2-5	.	TRBV4-3	CASSQDARGGPRETQYF	TGCGCCAGCAGCCAAGATGCGCGGGGGGGGCCGCGGGAGACCCAGTACTTC
.	TRBJ2-1	.	TRBV5-1	CASSLAGSSYNEQFF	TGCGCCAGCAGCTTGGCGGGGAGCTCCTACAATGAGCAGTTCTTC
.	TRBJ2-6	once	TRBV9	CASSGLSGANVLTF	TGTGCCAGCAGTGGGCTCTCTGGGGCCAACGTCCTGACTTTC
TRBD1	TRBJ2-7	.	TRBV9	CASSPQGALYEQYF	TGTGCCAGCAGCCCTCAGGGGGCGCTGTACGAGCAGTACTTC
TRBD1	TRBJ1-5	.	TRBV7-8	CASSSYRGRGPYSNQPQHF	TGTGCCAGCAGCTCCTACAGGGGGCGGGGGCCGTATAGCAATCAGCCCCAGCATTTT
.	TRBJ1-1	.	TRBV20-1	CSASQTDQAFF	TGCAGTGCTAGCCAGACAGACCAAGCTTTCTTT
TRBD2	TRBJ2-5	once	TRBV7-2	CASSYQPPRLAGQETQYF	TGTGCCAGCAGCTACCAGCCTCCTAGGCTAGCGGGGCAAGAGACCCAGTACTTC
TRBD2	TRBJ2-5	.	TRBV7-9	CASSYSGLAGKETQYF	TGTGCCAGCAGCTACTCGGGACTAGCGGGGAAAGAGACCCAGTACTTC
.	TRBJ1-3	.	TRBV9	CASSVVPGVSGNTIYF	TGTGCCAGCAGCGTAGTGCCGGGAGTCTCTGGAAACACCATATATTTT
.	TRBJ1-2	.	TRBV19	CASTSGNYGYTF	TGTGCCAGTACATCAGGGAACTATGGCTACACCTTC
TRBD1	TRBJ1-2	.	TRBV11-1	CASSRGRNNYGYTF	TGTGCCAGCAGCAGGGGGCGAAACAACTATGGCTACACCTTC
.	TRBJ1-6	few	TRBV7-6	CASSLAAGPESPLHF	TGTGCCAGCAGCTTAGCGGCGGGACCTGAATCACCCCTCCACTTT
.	TRBJ2-7	.	TRBV14	CASSQDVGAPSREQYF	TGTGCCAGCAGCCAAGATGTAGGGGCTCCTTCGCGGGAGCAGTACTTC
TRBD1	TRBJ1-6	.	TRBV18	CASSPTLDRGSNSPLHF	TGTGCCAGCTCACCCACATTGGACAGGGGTTCTAATTCACCCCTCCACTTT
TRBD1	TRBJ1-1	.	TRBV6-1	CASSETERQGALNTEAFF	TGTGCCAGCAGTGAAACCGAAAGGCAGGGGGCTTTGAACACTGAAGCTTTCTTT
TRBD2	TRBJ2-7	once	TRBV7-9	CASSLAGAYEQYF	TGTGCCAGCAGCTTGGCGGGGGCCTACGAGCAGTACTTC
.	TRBJ2-7	.	TRBV14	CASSQRQGNYEQYF	TGTGCCAGCAGCCAACGTCAGGGGAACTACGAGCAGTACTTC
.	TRBJ2-2	.	TRBV7-6	CASSYIPLAGGTGELFF	TGTGCCAGCAGCTACATCCCACTAGCAGGTGGCACCGGGGAGCTGTTTTTT
TRBD2	TRBJ2-7	.	TRBV9	CASSVDGTSEREQYF	TGTGCCAGCAGCGTAGACGGGACTAGCGAACGCGAGCAGTACTTC
TRBD1	TRBJ2-7	.	TRBV5-1	CASTFGGQRTYEQYF	TGCGCCAGCACCTTTGGGGGACAGAGAACCTACGAGCAGTACTTC
.	TRBJ1-6	.	TRBV5-6	CASSFRDTRPNSPLHF	TGTGCCAGCAGCTTTCGGGACACCCGCCCGAATTCACCCCTCCACTTT
.	TRBJ2-7	.	TRBV6-5	CASSYSRTGVREQYF	TGTGCCAGCAGTTACTCGAGAACGGGTGTCCGCGAGCAGTACTTC
TRBD2	TRBJ2-3	.	TRBV28	CASSPSGGSTDTQYF	TGTGCCAGCAGCCCTAGCGGGGGGAGCACAGATACGCAGTATTTT
.	TRBJ1-4	once	TRBV6-1	CASSEEQGSKLFF	TGTGCCAGCAGTGAAGAGCAGGGGTCAAAACTGTTTTTT